A selection of T cell receptor beta chains follows, all from one sample in a study of glioma-infiltrating T cells. In TCRdb, the multiplex PCR reads were re-called with MiXCR into one record per CDR3 protein. The sample yields a few hundred thousand distinct CDR3 sequences, around 45% seen once. Sequencing was done on a sample of glioma tissue, nonneoplastic brain tissue, or PBMCs (not recorded which). The origin of the receptors is a human donor with low-grade glioma or glioblastoma, undergoing nonglioma brain surgery, or in good health (not recorded which). Both conserved end residues are part of each CDR3. The D gene is left open where the match is weak. The listing skips clone size in some rows; elsewhere it reads once, few, many or a size class.

J,V,size,D,DNA,CDR3
TRBJ1-1,TRBV12-3/TRBV12-4,few,TRBD1,TGTGCCAGCAGTTTTTCGGGGGACAGGGAGACTGAAGCTTTCTTT,CASSFSGDRETEAFF
TRBJ2-1,TRBV6-2/TRBV6-3,-,-,TGTGCCAGCAGTTACCCGGGAGAGGGGTACTTTTCCTCCTCCAATGAGCAGTTCTTC,CASSYPGEGYFSSSNEQFF
TRBJ2-1,TRBV20-1,once,TRBD2,TGCAGTGCTAGTTCTAGCGGGAGTAGGTACAATGAGCAGTTCTTC,CSASSSGSRYNEQFF
TRBJ2-7,TRBV29-1,few,-,TGCAGCGTGGAAACAAGACTTCCACCGTTAAAGCAGTACTTC,CSVETRLPPLKQYF
TRBJ2-3,TRBV20-1,-,-,-,CSARVGQGAGDTRYF
TRBJ1-4,TRBV6-1,-,-,TGTGCCAGCAGTTTAAGAGGGGCCGGTGAAAAACTGTTTTTT,CASSLRGAGEKLFF
TRBJ2-4,TRBV20-1,-,-,TGCAGTTTTTCCTCCCGGTCCACCGGAGACAAAAACATTCAGTACTTC,CSFSSRSTGDKNIQYF
TRBJ2-3,TRBV6-1,-,-,TGTGCCAGCAGACCTCGGACAGATACGCAGTATTTT,CASRPRTDTQYF
TRBJ2-7,TRBV6-5,-,TRBD2,TGTGCCAGCAGTTACTCGGGACTAGAGGCCTACGAGCAGTACTTC,CASSYSGLEAYEQYF
TRBJ1-2,TRBV7-9,few,-,TGTGCCAGCAGCTTAGACCAACGGAGTGGCTACACCTTC,CASSLDQRSGYTF
TRBJ2-1,TRBV20-1,few,TRBD2,TGCAGTGCTAGAGATCTCCCCCTGGCGGGAGGGGATGAGCAGTTCTTC,CSARDLPLAGGDEQFF
TRBJ1-6,TRBV14,-,TRBD1,TGTGCCAGCAGCCAAAGCAGGGGGCGATCACCCCTCCACTTT,CASSQSRGRSPLHF
TRBJ2-1,TRBV6-2/TRBV6-3,few,TRBD2,TGTGCCAGCAGGCTGACTAGCGGGAGGATCAATGAGCAGTTCTTC,CASRLTSGRINEQFF
TRBJ2-7,TRBV4-2,-,TRBD2,TGTGCCAGCAGCCGCTACTCCGGGACTAACTCCTACGAGCAGTACTTC,CASSRYSGTNSYEQYF
TRBJ2-7,TRBV6-2/TRBV6-3,-,TRBD1,TGTGCCAGCAGCCTACGCCGGGACAGGGTGACCTACGAGCAGTACTTC,CASSLRRDRVTYEQYF
TRBJ2-2,TRBV4-1,-,-,TGCGCCAGCAGCCAAGAGGTACTCCGGAACACCGGGGAGCTGTTTTTT,CASSQEVLRNTGELFF
TRBJ2-7,TRBV27,few,-,TGTGCCAGCAGCCTTGGGACTTTGAGGGAGCAGTACTTC,CASSLGTLREQYF
TRBJ1-1,TRBV15,many,TRBD1,TGTGCCACCACCAGGACAGGTACTGAAGCTTTCTTT,CATTRTGTEAFF
TRBJ2-1,TRBV27,many,TRBD2,TGTGCCAGCAGTTTAGGACTAGCGCCCGTAGGGGGTGAGCAGTTCTTC,CASSLGLAPVGGEQFF
TRBJ2-7,TRBV4-1,few,TRBD1,TGCGCCAGCAGCCCAAAAACCCCCCGGACAGGGCTGCACGAGCAGTACTTC,CASSPKTPRTGLHEQYF
TRBJ1-5,TRBV24-1,few,-,TGTGCCACCAGTGATTCGTCGAGCAATCAGCCCCAGCATTTT,CATSDSSSNQPQHF
TRBJ2-1,TRBV28,-,TRBD2,TGTGCCAGCAGTTTTTTGGGGACTAGCGGGAGTCCCCACAATGAGCAGTTCTTC,CASSFLGTSGSPHNEQFF
TRBJ2-1,TRBV20-1,many,TRBD2,TGCAGTGCTCCGACTACTAGCGGGAGTTTTGATGAGCAGTTCTTC,CSAPTTSGSFDEQFF
TRBJ2-7,TRBV12-3/TRBV12-4,few,TRBD2,TGTGCCAGCAGTGAAGGACTAGCGGATACCTACGAGCAGTACTTC,CASSEGLADTYEQYF
TRBJ1-5,TRBV2,-,-,TGTGCCAGCACTGCGACTATCCCTGGGAATCAGCCCCAGCATTTT,CASTATIPGNQPQHF
TRBJ1-2,TRBV10-3,once,-,TGTGCCATTCAACAGCACCTAGATCACTCACGGTGGTATGGCTACACCTTC,CAIQQHLDHSRWYGYTF
TRBJ2-1,TRBV20-1,-,TRBD2,TGCAGTGCTCGCATGACTAGCGGGAGTCTTTCCTACAATGAGCAGTTCTTC,CSARMTSGSLSYNEQFF
TRBJ2-1,TRBV6-2/TRBV6-3,many,-,TGTGCCAGCAGGACCACAGGAGACGGACTCTTC,CASRTTGDGLF
TRBJ1-6,TRBV6-6,many,-,TGTGCCAGCAGTTACTCGGGCCCCGGGTATAATTCACCCCTCCACTTT,CASSYSGPGYNSPLHF
TRBJ2-1,TRBV4-3,many,-,TGCGCCAGCAGCCAAGATAAGGCTAGCGCTTACAATGAGCAGTTCTTC,CASSQDKASAYNEQFF
TRBJ1-1,TRBV10-3,once,-,TGTGCCATCAGTGAGCCCCGGGAGGCGATGAACACTGAAGCTTTCTTT,CAISEPREAMNTEAFF
TRBJ2-3,TRBV6-6,many,TRBD2,TGTGCCAGCAGTTACTCGGGGAGGTTAGCGGGAGGCACAGATACGCAGTATTTT,CASSYSGRLAGGTDTQYF
TRBJ2-4,TRBV28,few,TRBD1,TGTGCCAGCAGTCCTCCCGGACAGGGTTCGACCAAAAACATTCAGTACTTC,CASSPPGQGSTKNIQYF
TRBJ2-7,TRBV6-1,many,TRBD2,TGTGCCAGCAGTGATCTCGGCGGGAGGTCATACGAGCAGTACTTC,CASSDLGGRSYEQYF